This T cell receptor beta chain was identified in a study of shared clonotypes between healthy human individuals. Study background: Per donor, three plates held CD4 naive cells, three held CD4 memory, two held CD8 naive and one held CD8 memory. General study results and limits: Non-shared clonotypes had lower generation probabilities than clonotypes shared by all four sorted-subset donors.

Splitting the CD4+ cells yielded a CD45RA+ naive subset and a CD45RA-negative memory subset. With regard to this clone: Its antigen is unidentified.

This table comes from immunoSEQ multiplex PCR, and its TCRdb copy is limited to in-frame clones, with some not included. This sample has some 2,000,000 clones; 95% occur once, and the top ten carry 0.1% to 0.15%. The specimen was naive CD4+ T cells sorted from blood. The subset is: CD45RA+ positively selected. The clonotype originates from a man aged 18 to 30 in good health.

This CDR3 is CASSQDLVPQSYTF. Here the CDR3 DNA reads TGCGCCAGCAGCCAAGATCTCGTCCCTCAGAGCTACACCTTC. This rearrangement joins TRBV4-3 to TRBJ1-2; D is undetermined. V gave up 0 bases and J gave up 9 bases, with 14 bases separating them. CDR3 length: 14 residues. CDR1 and CDR2 from the germline V gene are LGHNA and YSLEER.